This record covers a single T cell receptor beta chain. Data came from immunoSEQ multiplex PCR; TCRdb stores just in-frame clones and leaves some out. The data show about 63,000 clones, around two thirds seen once. The data stem from a study of T cells in tumors after PD-1 blockade. Study in general: Excluded were patients with checkpoint blockade, immunosuppressants, or radiotherapy or other anti-cancer therapy within 4 weeks. Peripheral blood samples averaged 36,536 unique clonotypes and about 110,000 templates. A subset received ongoing vismodegib 150 mg daily alongside anti-PD-1 therapy.

The germline V gene has CDR1 SGHTA and CDR2 FQGNSA. The CDR3 extends over 14 amino acids. V gave up 3 bases and J gave up 6 bases, with 12 bases separating them. The clonotype comes from a human donor with basal cell carcinoma. The sample here was PBMCs, taken after anti-PD-1 treatment. The V call is TRBV7-2, the J call TRBJ2-1, with D unclear. CDR3 nucleotides: TGTGCCAGCAGCTTGAACAGAAAGCGCAATGAGCAGTTCTTC. Protein sequence: CASSLNRKRNEQFF.